This passage covers 2 T cell receptor beta chains from one sample sequenced in a study of regulatory T cells in long-lasting Graves disease. Through Arm-PCR of CDR3 regions and iRepertoire HTBI primers, TCR beta libraries were built. Each CDR3 protein is one row after TCRdb ran MiXCR on the multiplex PCR reads. The sample holds about 290,000 distinct CDR3 sequences, around 21% seen once. Time point specified: persistent/refractory GD, antithyroid drugs over 5 years with positive TRAb. Making the TCR library involved RNA that had been extracted from PBMCs. This sample comprised peripheral blood mononuclear cells (PBMCs), obtained when the disease was refractory, from a patient treated with antithyroid drugs. The source of these receptors is a female donor with Graves disease.

This clonotype was seen repeatedly, ten times or more. The chain has TRBV28 and TRBJ1-1; D call uncertain. The V end lost 8 bases, the J end lost 0 bases, and 19 bases lay between the germline ends. The germline V gene encodes CDR1 MDHEN and CDR2 SYDVKM. The CDR3 is 16 amino acids. The CDR3 sequence is CASSITGFSMNTEAFF. The CDR3 DNA follows: TGTGCCAGCTCGATCACTGGGTTTTCTATGAACACTGAAGCTTTCTTT. Combining the CDR3 with reference TRBV28 and TRBJ1-1 gives the whole variable domain DVKVTQSSRYLVKRTGEKVFLECVQDMDHENMFWYRQDPGLGLRLIYFSYDVKMKEKGDIPEGYSVSREKKERFSLILESASTNQTSMYLCASSITGFSMNTEAFFGQGTRLTVV.

V usage is TRBV6-2 or TRBV6-3 and J usage is TRBJ2-1; tentatively, D is TRBD1 or TRBD2 (6 bases each). The CDR3 covers 12 residues. The germline CDR1 and CDR2 sequences are MNHEY and SVGEGT. The V gene lost 9 bases and the J gene lost 8 bases, with 14 bases spanning the gap. The CDR3 sequence is CASVGGWDEQFF. CDR3 nucleotides: TGTGCCAGTGTGGGGGGCTGGGATGAGCAGTTCTTC.